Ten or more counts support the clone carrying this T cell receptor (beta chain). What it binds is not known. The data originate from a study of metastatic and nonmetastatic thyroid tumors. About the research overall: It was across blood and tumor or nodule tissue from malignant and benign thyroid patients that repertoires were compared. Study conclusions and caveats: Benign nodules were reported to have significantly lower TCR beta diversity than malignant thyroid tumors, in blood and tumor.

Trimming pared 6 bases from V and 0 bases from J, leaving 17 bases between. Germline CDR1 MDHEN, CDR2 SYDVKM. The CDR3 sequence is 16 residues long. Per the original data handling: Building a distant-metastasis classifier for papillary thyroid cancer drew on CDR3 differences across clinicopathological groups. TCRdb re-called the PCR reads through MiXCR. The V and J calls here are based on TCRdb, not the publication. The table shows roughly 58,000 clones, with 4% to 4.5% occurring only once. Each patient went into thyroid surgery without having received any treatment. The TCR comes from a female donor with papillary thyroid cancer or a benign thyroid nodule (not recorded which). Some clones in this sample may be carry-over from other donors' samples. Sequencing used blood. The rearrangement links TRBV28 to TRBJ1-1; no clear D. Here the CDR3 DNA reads TGTGCCAGCAGCAATAACCTTACTCCCGTGAACACTGAAGCTTTCTTT. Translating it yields CASSNNLTPVNTEAFF.